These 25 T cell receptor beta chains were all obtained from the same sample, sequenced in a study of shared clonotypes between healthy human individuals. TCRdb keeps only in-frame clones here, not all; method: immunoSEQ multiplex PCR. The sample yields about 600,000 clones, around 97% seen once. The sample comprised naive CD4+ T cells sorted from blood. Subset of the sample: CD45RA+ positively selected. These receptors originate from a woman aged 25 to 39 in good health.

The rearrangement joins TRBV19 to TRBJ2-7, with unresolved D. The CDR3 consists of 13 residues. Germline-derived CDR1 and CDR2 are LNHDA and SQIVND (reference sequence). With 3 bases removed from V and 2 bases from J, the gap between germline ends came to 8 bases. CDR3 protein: CASSIRDAYEQYF. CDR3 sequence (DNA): TGTGCCAGTAGTATTAGAGATGCCTACGAGCAGTACTTC.

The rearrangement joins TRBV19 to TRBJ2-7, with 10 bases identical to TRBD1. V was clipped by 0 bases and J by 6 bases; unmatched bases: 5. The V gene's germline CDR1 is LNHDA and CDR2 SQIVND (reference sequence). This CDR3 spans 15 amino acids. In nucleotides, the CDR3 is TGTGCCAGTAGTATAGACGACAGGGGGCATCGCGAGCAGTACTTC. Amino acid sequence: CASSIDDRGHREQYF.

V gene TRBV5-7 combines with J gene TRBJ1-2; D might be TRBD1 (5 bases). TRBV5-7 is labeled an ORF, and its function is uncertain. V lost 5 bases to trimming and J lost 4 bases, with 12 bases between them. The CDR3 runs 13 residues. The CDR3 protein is CASSKDTCYGYTF. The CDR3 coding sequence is TGTGCCAGCAGTAAGGACACGTGCTATGGCTACACCTTC.

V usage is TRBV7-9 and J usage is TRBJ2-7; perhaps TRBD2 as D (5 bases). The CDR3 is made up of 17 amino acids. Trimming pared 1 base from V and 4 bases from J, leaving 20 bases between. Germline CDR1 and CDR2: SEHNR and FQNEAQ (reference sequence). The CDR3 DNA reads TGTGCCAGCAGCTTAGGACGTGACTGGCGGGTAGGGTACGAGCAGTACTTC. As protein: CASSLGRDWRVGYEQYF. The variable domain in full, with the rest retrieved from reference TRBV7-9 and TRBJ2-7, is DTGVSQNPRHKITKRGQNVTFRCDPISEHNRLYWYRQTLGQGPEFLTYFQNEAQLEKSRLLSDRFSAERPKGSFSTLEIQRTEQGDSAMYLCASSLGRDWRVGYEQYFGPGTRLTVT.

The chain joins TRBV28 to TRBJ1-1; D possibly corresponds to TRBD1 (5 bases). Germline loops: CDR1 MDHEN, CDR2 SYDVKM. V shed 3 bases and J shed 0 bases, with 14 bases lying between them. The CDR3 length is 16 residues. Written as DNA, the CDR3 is TGTGCCAGCAGTTTCGGCGGCAGGGCTATGAACACTGAAGCTTTCTTT. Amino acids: CASSFGGRAMNTEAFF.

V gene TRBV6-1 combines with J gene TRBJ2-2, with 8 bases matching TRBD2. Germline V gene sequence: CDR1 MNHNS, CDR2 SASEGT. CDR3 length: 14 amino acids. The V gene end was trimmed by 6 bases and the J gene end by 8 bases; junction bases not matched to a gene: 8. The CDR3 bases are TGTGCCAGCAGGGAACGGGAGGGCCTAGGGGAGCTGTTTTTT. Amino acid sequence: CASREREGLGELFF.

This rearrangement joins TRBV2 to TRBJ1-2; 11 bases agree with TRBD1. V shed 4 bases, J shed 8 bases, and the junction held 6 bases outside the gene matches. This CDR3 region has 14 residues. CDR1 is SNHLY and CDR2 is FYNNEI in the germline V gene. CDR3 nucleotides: TGTGCCAGCAGTGCCTTTGGACAGGGGGCGGGCTACACCTTC. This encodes CASSAFGQGAGYTF.

CDR3 in DNA: TGTGCCAGCCGTCTACGGACTTTAAGCTCCTACGAGCAGTACTTC. Its translation: CASRLRTLSSYEQYF. The chain uses TRBV2 and TRBJ2-7; perhaps TRBD2 as D (5 bases). Germline values: CDR1 SNHLY, CDR2 FYNNEI. The CDR3 is 15 residues long. V was clipped by 8 bases and J by 0 bases, with 17 bases between them.

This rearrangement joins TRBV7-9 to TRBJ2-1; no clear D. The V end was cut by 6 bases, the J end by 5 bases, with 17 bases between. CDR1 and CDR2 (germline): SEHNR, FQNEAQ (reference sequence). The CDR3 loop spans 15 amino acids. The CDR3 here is CASSKTTPQDNEQFF. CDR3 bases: TGTGCCAGCAGTAAAACTACCCCGCAGGACAATGAGCAGTTCTTC.

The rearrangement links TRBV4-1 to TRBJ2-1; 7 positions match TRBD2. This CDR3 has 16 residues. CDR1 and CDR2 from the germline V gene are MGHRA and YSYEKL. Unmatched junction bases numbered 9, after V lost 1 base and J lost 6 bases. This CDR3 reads CASSQGGSSLFNEQFF. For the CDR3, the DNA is TGCGCCAGCAGCCAAGGCGGGAGTTCCCTTTTCAATGAGCAGTTCTTC.

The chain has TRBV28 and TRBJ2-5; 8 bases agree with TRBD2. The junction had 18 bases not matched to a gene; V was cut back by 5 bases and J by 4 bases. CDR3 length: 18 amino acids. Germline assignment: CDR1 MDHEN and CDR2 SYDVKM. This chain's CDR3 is CASSTSGRILLIRETQYF. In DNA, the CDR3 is TGTGCCAGCAGTACTAGCGGTCGGATCCTCCTCATCCGAGAGACCCAGTACTTC.

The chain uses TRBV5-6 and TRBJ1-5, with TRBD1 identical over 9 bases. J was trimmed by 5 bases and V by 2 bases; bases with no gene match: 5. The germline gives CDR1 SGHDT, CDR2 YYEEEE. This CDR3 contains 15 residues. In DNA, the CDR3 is TGTGCCAGCAGCTTCTGGGACAGGGACCATCAGCCCCAGCATTTT. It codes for CASSFWDRDHQPQHF.

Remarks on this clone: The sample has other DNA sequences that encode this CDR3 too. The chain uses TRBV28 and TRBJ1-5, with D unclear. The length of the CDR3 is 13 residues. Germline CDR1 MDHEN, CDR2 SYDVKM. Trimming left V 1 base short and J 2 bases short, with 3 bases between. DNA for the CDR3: TGTGCCAGCAGTTTATTCGGCAATCAGCCCCAGCATTTT. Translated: CASSLFGNQPQHF.

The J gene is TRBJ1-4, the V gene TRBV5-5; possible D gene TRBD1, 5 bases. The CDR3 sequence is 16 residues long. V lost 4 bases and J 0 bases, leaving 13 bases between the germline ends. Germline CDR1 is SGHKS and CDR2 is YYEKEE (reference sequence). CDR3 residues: CASSPGRGPTNEKLFF. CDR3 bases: TGTGCCAGCAGCCCCGGCCGGGGACCAACTAATGAAAAACTGTTTTTT. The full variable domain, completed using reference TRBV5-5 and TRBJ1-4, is DAGVTQSPTHLIKTRGQQVTLRCSPISGHKSVSWYQQVLGQGPQFIFQYYEKEERGRGNFPDRFSARQFPNYSSELNVNALLLGDSALYLCASSPGRGPTNEKLFFGSGTQLSVL.

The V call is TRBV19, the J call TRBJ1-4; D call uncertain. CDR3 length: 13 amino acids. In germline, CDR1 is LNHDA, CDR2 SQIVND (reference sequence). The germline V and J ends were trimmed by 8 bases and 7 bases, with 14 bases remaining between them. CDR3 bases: TGTGCCAGTTCGACCCTCATGGGTGAAAAACTGTTTTTT. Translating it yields CASSTLMGEKLFF. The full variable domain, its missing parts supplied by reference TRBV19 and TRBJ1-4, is DGGITQSPKYLFRKEGQNVTLSCEQNLNHDAMYWYRQDPGQGLRLIYYSQIVNDFQKGDIAEGYSVSREKKESFPLTVTSAQKNPTAFYLCASSTLMGEKLFFGSGTQLSVL.

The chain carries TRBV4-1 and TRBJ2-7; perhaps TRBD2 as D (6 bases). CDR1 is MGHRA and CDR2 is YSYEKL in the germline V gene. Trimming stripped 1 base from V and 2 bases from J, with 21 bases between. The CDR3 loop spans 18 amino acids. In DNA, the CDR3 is TGCGCCAGCAGCCAAGCACTAAGGTCCGGGAGTAGGACCTACGAGCAGTACTTC. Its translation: CASSQALRSGSRTYEQYF.

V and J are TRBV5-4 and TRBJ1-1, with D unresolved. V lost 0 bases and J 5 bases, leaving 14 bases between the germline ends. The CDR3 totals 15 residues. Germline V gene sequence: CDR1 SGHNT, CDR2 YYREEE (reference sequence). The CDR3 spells CASSLGVRWGTEAFF. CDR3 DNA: TGTGCCAGCAGCTTGGGTGTTAGATGGGGTACTGAAGCTTTCTTT.

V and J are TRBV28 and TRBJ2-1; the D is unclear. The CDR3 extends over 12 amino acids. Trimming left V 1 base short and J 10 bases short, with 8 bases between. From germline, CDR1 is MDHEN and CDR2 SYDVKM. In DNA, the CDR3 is TGTGCCAGCAGTTTATCTCTGCGGGAGCAGTTCTTC. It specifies CASSLSLREQFF.

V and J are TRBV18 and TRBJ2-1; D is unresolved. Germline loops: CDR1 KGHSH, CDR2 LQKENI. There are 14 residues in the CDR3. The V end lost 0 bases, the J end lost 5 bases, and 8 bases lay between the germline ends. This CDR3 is CASSPPVGDNEQFF. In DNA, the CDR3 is TGTGCCAGCTCACCACCGGTTGGGGACAATGAGCAGTTCTTC.

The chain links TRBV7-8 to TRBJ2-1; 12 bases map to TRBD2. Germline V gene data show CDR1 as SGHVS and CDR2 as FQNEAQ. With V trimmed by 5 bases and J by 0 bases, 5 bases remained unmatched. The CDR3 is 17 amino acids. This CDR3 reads CASSPGLAGRSYNEQFF. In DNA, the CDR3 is TGTGCCAGCAGCCCAGGACTAGCGGGACGCTCCTACAATGAGCAGTTCTTC.

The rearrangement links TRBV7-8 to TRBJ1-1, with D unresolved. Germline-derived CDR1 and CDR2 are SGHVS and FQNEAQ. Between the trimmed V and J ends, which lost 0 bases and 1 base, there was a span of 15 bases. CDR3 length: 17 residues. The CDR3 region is CASSLARRYDTNTEAFF. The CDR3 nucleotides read TGTGCCAGCAGCTTAGCGAGGAGGTATGATACGAACACTGAAGCTTTCTTT. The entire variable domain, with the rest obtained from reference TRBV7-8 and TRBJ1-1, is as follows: GAGVSQSPRYKVAKRGQDVALRCDPISGHVSLFWYQQALGQGPEFLTYFQNEAQLDKSGLPSDRFFAERPEGSVSTLKIQRTQQEDSAVYLCASSLARRYDTNTEAFFGQGTRLTVV.

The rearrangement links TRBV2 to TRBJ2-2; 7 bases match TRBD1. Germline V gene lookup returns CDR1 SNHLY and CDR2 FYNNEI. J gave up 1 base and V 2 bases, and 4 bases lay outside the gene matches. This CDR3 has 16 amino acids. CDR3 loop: CASSEWTGGNTGELFF. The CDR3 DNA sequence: TGTGCCAGCAGTGAATGGACAGGAGGGAACACCGGGGAGCTGTTTTTT.

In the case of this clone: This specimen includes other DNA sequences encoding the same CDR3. The CDR3 DNA sequence: TGTGCCAGCTCACCACAGAACACCGGGGAGCTGTTTTTT. This codes for CASSPQNTGELFF. The chain combines TRBV18 with TRBJ2-2, with D unresolved. The V gene lost 1 base and the J gene lost 1 base, with 1 base spanning the gap. Germline assignment: CDR1 KGHSH and CDR2 LQKENI. The CDR3 is 13 amino acids.

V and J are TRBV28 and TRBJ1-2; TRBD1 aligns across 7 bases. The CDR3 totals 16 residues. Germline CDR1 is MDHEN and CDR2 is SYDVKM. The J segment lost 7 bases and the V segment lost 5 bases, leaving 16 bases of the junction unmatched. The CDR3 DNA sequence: TGTGCCAGCAGTCCCTCCCTGACAGGGCCGACGCGTGGCTACACCTTC. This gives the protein CASSPSLTGPTRGYTF.

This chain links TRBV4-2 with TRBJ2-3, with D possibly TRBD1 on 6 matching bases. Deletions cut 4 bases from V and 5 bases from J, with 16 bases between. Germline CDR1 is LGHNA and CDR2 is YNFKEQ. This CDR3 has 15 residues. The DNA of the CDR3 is TGTGCCAGCAGCCCAGGGGTAGGGGACCAAGATACGCAGTATTTT. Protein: CASSPGVGDQDTQYF.